One and the same sample provided the 5 T cell receptor beta chains below, sequenced in a study of blood T cell repertoires in COVID-19. Profiled with immunoSEQ multiplex PCR; TCRdb holds only in-frame clones, not every one. This sample has tens of thousands of clones, with over 70% found just once. Sequenced sample: peripheral blood. The receptors were gathered from a woman of 80 years or more with acute or convalescent COVID-19.

The chain employs TRBV4-1 and TRBJ1-5; tentative D call: TRBD1 (5 bases). The ends were cut back, 1 base at V and 0 bases at J, with 13 bases in the middle. CDR1 and CDR2 (germline): MGHRA, YSYEKL. The CDR3 consists of 17 residues. The CDR3, as DNA: TGCGCCAGCAGCCAAGTAGCAGGGCTCCTTAGCAATCAGCCCCAGCATTTT. Translating gives CASSQVAGLLSNQPQHF.

The chain employs TRBV11-2 and TRBJ1-4; 8 bases agree with TRBD1. J was trimmed by 8 bases and V by 5 bases; bases with no gene match: 7. This CDR3 has 14 residues. In germline, CDR1 is SGHAT, CDR2 FQNNGV. As DNA, the CDR3 is TGTGCCAGCAGCCCCGGGACAGGTGGCGAAAAACTGTTTTTT. This translates into CASSPGTGGEKLFF.

The V call is TRBV29-1, the J call TRBJ2-2; TRBD1 matches at 8 bases. CDR1 and CDR2 from the germline V gene are SQVTM and ANQGSEA. With 6 bases clipped from V and 4 bases from J, the junction kept 7 bases outside the gene matches. This CDR3 is built from 14 residues. The CDR3 protein is CSVAGGAVTGELFF. The CDR3 DNA sequence: TGCAGCGTAGCAGGGGGCGCAGTCACCGGGGAGCTGTTTTTT.

The chain links TRBV4-2 to TRBJ1-4, with a possible D match to TRBD1 (5 bases). The length of the CDR3 is 18 residues. Germline CDR1 LGHNA, CDR2 YNFKEQ. V was clipped by 0 bases and J by 4 bases, with 18 bases between them. The CDR3 nucleotides read TGTGCCAGCAGCCAAGACGCTGCGGGGGAGGTCGATAATGAAAAACTGTTTTTT. It yields the protein CASSQDAAGEVDNEKLFF.

This chain connects TRBV10-3 to TRBJ2-5; 15 bases align to TRBD2. CDR1 ENHRY and CDR2 SYGVKD come from the germline V gene. The CDR3 runs 20 residues. With 5 bases clipped from V and 0 bases from J, the junction kept 13 bases outside the gene matches. This CDR3 is CAISPGTSGGPLSYQETQYF. The CDR3 DNA sequence: TGTGCCATCAGTCCCGGGACTAGCGGGGGGCCTCTATCATACCAAGAGACCCAGTACTTC.